This T cell receptor beta chain was recorded in a study of cytomegalovirus exposure and HLA in healthy donors. General observations from the study: As was reported, the HLA-A and HLA-B alleles of most subjects were accurately predicted from TCR beta sequences.

This clone was detected only a few times. The antigen remains unidentified. PCR used 60 Vbeta primers and 13 Jbeta primers. Repertoires were generated with immunoSEQ multiplex PCR, while TCRdb's copy carries only in-frame clones and drops some. The table records 100,000 to 150,000 clones, about 8% of them present only once. Trimming took off 0 bases at V and 4 bases at J, with 13 bases between the two ends. Germline V gene sequence: CDR1 SGHDT, CDR2 YYEEEE. The CDR3 has 15 residues. The rearrangement uses TRBV5-6 and TRBJ1-2; TRBD1 is a possible D gene (5 bases). This TCR was recovered from a woman aged 40 to 50 in good health and CMV-seropositive. Sequences were obtained from PBMCs. The CDR3 DNA is TGTGCCAGCAGCTTGGTCCTGACAGAGTTCTATGGCTACACCTTC. It encodes CASSLVLTEFYGYTF.